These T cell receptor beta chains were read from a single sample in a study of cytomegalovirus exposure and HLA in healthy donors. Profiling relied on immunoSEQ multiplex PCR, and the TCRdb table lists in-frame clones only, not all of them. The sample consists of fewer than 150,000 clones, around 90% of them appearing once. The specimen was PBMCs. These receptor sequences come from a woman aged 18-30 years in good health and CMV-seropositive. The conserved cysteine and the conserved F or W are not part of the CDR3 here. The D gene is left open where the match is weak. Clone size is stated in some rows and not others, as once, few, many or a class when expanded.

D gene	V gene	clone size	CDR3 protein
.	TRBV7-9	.	ASSLAGVGYT
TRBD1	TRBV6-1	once	ASSGKGATNEKLF
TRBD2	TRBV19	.	ASSRAGDFYEQY
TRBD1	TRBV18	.	ASSPLPGTENTEAF
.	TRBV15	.	ATTRGGGANVLT
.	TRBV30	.	AWKRGISYEQY
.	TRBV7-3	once	ASSLGMNTEAF
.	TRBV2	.	ASSEQVLAF
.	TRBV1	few	TSSQDLSRGTGGGQPQH
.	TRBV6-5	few	ASSYSRSRGSSPLH
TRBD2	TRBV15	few	ATSRVFGSGGETQY
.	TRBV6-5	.	ASRQRGEKLF
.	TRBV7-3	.	ASSFTAISYNEQF
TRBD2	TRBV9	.	ASSVSVGAGEETQY
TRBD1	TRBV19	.	ASMDRGQEKLF
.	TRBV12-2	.	ASRSIPLAGGSHEQY
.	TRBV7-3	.	ASSGDTNYGYT
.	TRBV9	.	ASSVDLVNEQF
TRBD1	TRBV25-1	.	ASSGLPGQGANYGYT
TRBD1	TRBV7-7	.	AVWDRAGEKLF
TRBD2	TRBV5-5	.	ASSRTSGDRETQY
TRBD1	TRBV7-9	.	ASSLRQGGSYEQY
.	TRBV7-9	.	ASSLLDIRTDTQY
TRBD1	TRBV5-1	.	ASSLLGQGNNEQF
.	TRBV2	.	ASSATPYEQY
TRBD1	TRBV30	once	AWSVRDRSYEQY
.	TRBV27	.	VSSRGTEAF
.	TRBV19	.	ASNQPAGETHNQPQH
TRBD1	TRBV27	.	ASRETGGEDTQY
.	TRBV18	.	ASSPTRMNTGELF
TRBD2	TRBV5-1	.	ASSFGGAGQETQY
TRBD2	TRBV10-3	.	AILREADTGELF
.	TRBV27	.	ASLGLTSGYT
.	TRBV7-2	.	ASSLDGTSLGLTDTQY
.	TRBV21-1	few	ASSPRDRGEAKNIQY
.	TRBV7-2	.	ASSLAAGSGADTQY